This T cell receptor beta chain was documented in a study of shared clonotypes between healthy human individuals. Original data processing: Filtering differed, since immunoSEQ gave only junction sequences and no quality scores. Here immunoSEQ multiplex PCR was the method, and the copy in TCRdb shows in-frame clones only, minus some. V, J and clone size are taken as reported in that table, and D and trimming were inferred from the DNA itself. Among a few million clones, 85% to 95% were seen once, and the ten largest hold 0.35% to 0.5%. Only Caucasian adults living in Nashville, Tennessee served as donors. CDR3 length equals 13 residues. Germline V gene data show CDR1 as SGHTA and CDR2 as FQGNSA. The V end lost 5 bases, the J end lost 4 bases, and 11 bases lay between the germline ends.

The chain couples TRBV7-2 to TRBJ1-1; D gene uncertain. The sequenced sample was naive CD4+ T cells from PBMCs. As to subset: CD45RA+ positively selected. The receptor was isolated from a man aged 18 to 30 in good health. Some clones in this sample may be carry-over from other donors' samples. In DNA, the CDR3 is TGTGCCAGCAGCCCATTTGACGGCACTGAAGCTTTCTTT. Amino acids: CASSPFDGTEAFF.